This T cell receptor beta chain was obtained from a study of blood T cell repertoires in COVID-19. On the study more broadly: PBMCs, B-cell-depleted T cells, or T cells provided the cDNA or gDNA that made up the material.

In the original analysis: The assay estimated nucleated cells by amplifying reference gene primers. TCRdb's table, derived via immunoSEQ multiplex PCR, lists solely in-frame clones and lacks some. V, J and clone size are taken as reported in that table, and D and trimming were inferred from the DNA itself. Of 95,000 to 150,000 clones in the sample, around 84% were seen once. The CDR3 sequence is 14 residues long. The V gene's germline CDR1 is MDHEN and CDR2 SYDVKM. The V end lost 4 bases, the J end lost 5 bases, and 14 bases lay between the germline ends. Membership in each cohort depended on participant-reported clinical history.

The chain couples TRBV28 to TRBJ1-2; no definite D call. This TCR came from a woman aged 25 to 39 who had recovered from COVID-19. The sequenced sample consisted of PBMCs or T cells enriched from blood (not recorded which). Here the CDR3 reads CASSSADGFYGYTF. The CDR3 DNA reads as TGTGCCAGCAGTTCAGCTGACGGGTTTTATGGCTACACCTTC.